Listed here are 32 T cell receptor beta chains from one sample, sequenced in a study of naive and memory T cell subsets. Study results and caveats: Especially in CD8 cells, naive repertoires contained a few larger clonotypes, possibly CD45RA-re-expressing memory cells.

The beta constant-region primer was an equimolar mix of two oligonucleotides covering TRBC1 and TRBC2. Ligated cDNA was amplified by four rounds of PCR with nested alpha and beta constant-region primers and SP2. One entry per CDR3 protein, called by TCRdb with MiXCR from the UMI-ligation and nested PCR reads. The data contain over 110,000 distinct CDR3 sequences, about a fifth of them seen just once; the ten biggest clones take up 0.5% to 0.75%. Antigens of these TCRs are unknown. Material for sequencing was naive CD8+ T cells from blood. The receptor source for this set is a human donor in good health.

There are a few counts of this clonotype. The CDR3 nucleotides are TGTGCCAGCAGTTTGGAGCAAGGAACGTACAATGAGCAGTTCTTC. The encoded protein is CASSLEQGTYNEQFF. The chain joins TRBV6-2 or TRBV6-3 to TRBJ2-1; D is ambiguous. Trimming took 4 bases from V and 4 from J, leaving 14 bases between them. Looked up from germline, CDR1 is MNHEY and CDR2 is SVGEGT. This CDR3 is 15 amino acids long.

The chain employs TRBV6-1 and TRBJ1-2; D unresolved. Germline V gene data show CDR1 as MNHNS and CDR2 as SASEGT. The CDR3 totals 12 residues. V was clipped by 6 bases and J by 4 bases, with 9 bases between them. The CDR3 protein is CASRAEIYGYTF. The DNA of the CDR3 is TGTGCCAGCAGGGCCGAGATCTATGGCTACACCTTC.

This clonotype was counted only a few times. This sequence joins TRBV7-9 and TRBJ2-1, with 8 nucleotides matching TRBD2. Germline CDR1 SEHNR, CDR2 FQNEAQ (reference sequence). V shed 8 bases, J shed 2 bases, and the junction held 8 bases outside the gene matches. CDR3 length: 15 amino acids. The CDR3 DNA follows: TGTGCCAGCGGTTATAGCGGGACCGCCTACAATGAGCAGTTCTTC. Encoded protein: CASGYSGTAYNEQFF.

This chain uses TRBV25-1 with TRBJ2-3; possibly TRBD2 for D (5 bases). Germline V gene lookup returns CDR1 MGHDK and CDR2 SYGVNS. Trimming stripped 3 bases from V and 3 bases from J, with 10 bases between. The CDR3 is 14 amino acids. DNA for the CDR3: TGTGCCAGCAGTGAGGGTGCGGGTACAGATACGCAGTATTTT. Amino acids: CASSEGAGTDTQYF.

This chain connects TRBV9 to TRBJ1-3; the D is unclear. This CDR3 has 14 residues. Trimming pared 3 bases from V and 0 bases from J, leaving 7 bases between. Germline CDR1 is SGDLS and CDR2 is YYNGEE. CDR3 region: CASSGTDSGNTIYF. The CDR3 DNA reads as TGTGCCAGCAGCGGAACAGACTCTGGAAACACCATATATTTT.

The sample holds a few counts of this clonotype. The chain uses TRBV21-1 and TRBJ2-7; TRBD1 is the table's D call, not checked against the DNA. TRBV21-1 is classified as a pseudogene. This CDR3 is built from 16 residues. This CDR3 reads CASSKKGQGSIYEQYF. The CDR3 nucleotides are TGTGCCAGCAGCAAAAAGGGACAGGGATCTATCTACGAGCAGTACTTC.

J is TRBJ2-6 and V is TRBV5-4, with D perhaps being TRBD1 or TRBD2 (5 bases each). V lost 4 bases and J 4 bases, leaving 12 bases between the germline ends. Looked up from germline, CDR1 is SGHNT and CDR2 is YYREEE (reference sequence). This CDR3 has 15 residues. CDR3 sequence (DNA): TGTGCCAGCAGCATGTCAGGGACCGGGGCCAACGTCCTGACTTTC. It is translated as CASSMSGTGANVLTF.

This chain links TRBV6-2 or TRBV6-3 with TRBJ2-1; TRBD2 aligns across 10 bases. This CDR3 has 15 residues. The trim removed 1 base at V and 6 bases at J, leaving 3 bases unmatched. Germline-derived CDR1 and CDR2 are MNHEY and SVGEGT. The CDR3 region has the DNA TGTGCCAGCAGTTACTTCGGACTAGCGGTCAATGAGCAGTTCTTC. Translated: CASSYFGLAVNEQFF.

This clonotype came up a few times. CDR3 in amino acids: CSASNGDSYEQYF. The DNA for the CDR3 is TGCAGTGCTAGTAATGGGGACTCCTACGAGCAGTACTTC. V and J are TRBV20-1 and TRBJ2-7, with unresolved D. Germline CDR1 reads DFQATT; CDR2 reads SNEGSKA (reference sequence). V gave up 3 bases and J gave up 0 bases, with 9 bases separating them. This CDR3 has 13 amino acids.

The rearrangement joins TRBV28 to TRBJ1-6, with TRBD1 as a possible D gene (5 bases). The CDR3 runs 15 residues. Looked up from germline, CDR1 is MDHEN and CDR2 is SYDVKM. Trimming removed 4 bases at V and 10 bases at J, with 17 bases between. The CDR3 DNA is TGTGCCAGCAGTTCCTTAGGGACTTTGCTATCACCCCTCCACTTT. It translates to CASSSLGTLLSPLHF.

The chain recombines TRBV28 with TRBJ1-4, with D unclear. The CDR3 length is 15 residues. V dropped 2 bases and J dropped 5 bases, with 12 bases sitting between them. Germline loops: CDR1 MDHEN, CDR2 SYDVKM. CDR3 sequence (DNA): TGTGCCAGCAGTTTAATTCTGGAGGCAAATGAAAAACTGTTTTTT. Its protein product is CASSLILEANEKLFF.

This clonotype was recorded a few times. The chain couples TRBV7-9 to TRBJ2-5, with D possibly being TRBD1 (6 bases). V lost 4 bases and J 2 bases, leaving 20 bases between the germline ends. This CDR3 spans 17 amino acids. Germline V gene data show CDR1 as SEHNR and CDR2 as FQNEAQ (reference sequence). The CDR3 DNA is TGTGCCAGCAGCTACTACAGGGATTTCATCCAACAAGAGACCCAGTACTTC. Translated: CASSYYRDFIQQETQYF.

This chain connects TRBV6-2 or TRBV6-3 to TRBJ1-1; tentatively, D is TRBD1 (5 bases). CDR3 length equals 16 residues. Germline CDR1 reads MNHEY; CDR2 reads SVGEGT. V lost 1 base and J lost 2, with 14 bases in between. The CDR3 DNA reads as TGTGCCAGCAGTTACTTGTCTCCAGGGAGTAACACTGAAGCTTTCTTT. The encoded protein is CASSYLSPGSNTEAFF.

A word on this clonotype: Germline and junction disagree at one end, which may indicate a read error. The gene calls are TRBV29-1 and TRBJ1-5, with no clear D. The CDR3 contains 13 residues. Germline lookup yields CDR1 SQVTM and CDR2 ANQGSEA. The CDR3 here is CSIEAGLGQPQHF. CDR3 bases: TGCAGCATTGAGGCCGGTCTGGGGCAGCCCCAGCATTTT.

This chain joins TRBV7-6 and TRBJ2-3; 8 positions match TRBD2. This CDR3 has 16 amino acids. The V gene's germline CDR1 is SGHVS and CDR2 FNYEAQ. The trim removed 5 bases at V and 3 bases at J, leaving 10 bases unmatched. The chain's CDR3 is CASSAPREGLTDTQYF. The DNA for the CDR3 is TGTGCCAGCAGCGCCCCACGGGAGGGCCTAACAGATACGCAGTATTTT.

In DNA, the CDR3 is TGTGCCAGTAGTATAACTAGTCTGGGCACAGATACGCAGTATTTT. This encodes CASSITSLGTDTQYF. The rearrangement uses TRBV19 and TRBJ2-3; D is possibly TRBD2 (5 bases). V lost 2 bases, J lost 1 base, and 10 bases lay in between. The CDR3 is 15 amino acids. Germline V CDR1 and CDR2: LNHDA, SQIVND (reference sequence).

The sample holds a few counts of this clonotype. Its ends do not fully match the called genes, so a read error is possible. The rearrangement links TRBV6-5 to TRBJ2-4; D remains ambiguous. Germline V gene sequence: CDR1 MNHEY, CDR2 SVGAGI. The CDR3 totals 14 residues. The CDR3 region has the DNA TGTGCCAGCAGTTATCAAGGGTCCAAAAGCATTCAGTACTTC. This translates into CASSYQGSKSIQYF.

The V gene is TRBV27, the J gene TRBJ2-1; either TRBD1 or TRBD2 may fit D (7 bases each). V was cut by 6 bases and J by 4 bases, with 13 bases left in between. This CDR3 comprises 14 residues. Germline V gene data show CDR1 as MNHEY and CDR2 as SMNVEV (reference sequence). The CDR3 region is CASSPGGVYNEQFF. Here the CDR3 DNA reads TGTGCCAGCAGCCCAGGGGGGGTATACAATGAGCAGTTCTTC.

J is TRBJ1-1 and V is TRBV5-5; perhaps TRBD1 as D (6 bases). Germline values: CDR1 SGHKS, CDR2 YYEKEE (reference sequence). CDR3 length: 13 residues. With 6 bases removed from V and 1 base from J, the gap between germline ends came to 10 bases. The CDR3 loop is CASIPGANTEAFF. CDR3 DNA sequence: TGTGCCAGCATCCCGGGGGCGAACACTGAAGCTTTCTTT.

The rearrangement uses TRBV7-2 and TRBJ1-1, with D hard to call. CDR1 and CDR2 (germline): SGHTA, FQGNSA. The CDR3 has 16 residues. With 7 bases removed from V and 0 bases from J, the gap between germline ends came to 18 bases. The CDR3 reads CASTDLQFPMNTEAFF. In DNA form, the CDR3 reads TGTGCCAGCACCGACCTACAGTTTCCCATGAACACTGAAGCTTTCTTT.

This clonotype was counted between two and nine times. Germline and junction disagree at one end, which may indicate a read error. The rearrangement links TRBV29-1 to TRBJ2-7, with 10 bases lining up with TRBD1. Per germline, CDR1 SQVTM and CDR2 ANQGSEA. CDR3 length: 10 amino acids. Here the CDR3 DNA reads TGCAGCGTTGATGACAGGGGGCCTAACTTC. Translating it yields CSVDDRGPNF.

This clonotype was seen only a few times. The gene calls are TRBV20-1 and TRBJ2-7; 9 bases align to TRBD1. Trimming took 7 bases from V and 2 from J; bases not matched to a gene: 15. Germline CDR1 and CDR2: DFQATT and SNEGSKA (reference sequence). The CDR3 consists of 16 residues. CDR3 region: CSVVFDGGQGPYEQYF. CDR3 coding DNA: TGCAGTGTAGTCTTCGATGGGGGACAGGGCCCCTACGAGCAGTACTTC.

The chain is built from TRBV4-1 and TRBJ2-3; 9 nucleotides line up with TRBD1. The CDR3 contains 17 residues. CDR1 MGHRA and CDR2 YSYEKL come from the germline V gene. V gave up 2 bases and J gave up 4 bases; unmatched junction bases: 10. The CDR3 loop reads CASSQLGTGSEADTQYF. The CDR3 bases are TGCGCCAGCAGCCAATTAGGGACAGGGTCAGAGGCAGATACGCAGTATTTT.

V usage is TRBV12-3 or TRBV12-4 and J usage is TRBJ1-5, with no clear D. CDR3 length: 13 residues. V gave up 2 bases and J gave up 9 bases, with 11 bases separating them. As DNA, the CDR3 is TGTGCCAGCAGTTTAAAGGAATCAGGGCCCCAGCATTTT. Its translation is CASSLKESGPQHF.

This clonotype was observed a few times. This chain links TRBV29-1 with TRBJ2-1; 9 positions match TRBD2. Per the germline V gene, CDR1 is SQVTM and CDR2 is ANQGSEA. Unmatched junction bases numbered 13, after V lost 6 bases and J lost 4 bases. There are 16 residues in the CDR3. CDR3 sequence reads: CSVVGLAGEKYNEQFF. Here the CDR3 DNA reads TGCAGCGTGGTTGGGTTAGCGGGAGAGAAATACAATGAGCAGTTCTTC.

V and J are TRBV27 and TRBJ2-1; 10 bases map to TRBD2. V lost 4 bases and J lost 3; bases outside the gene matches: 9. The CDR3 length is 17 residues. Germline V gene sequence: CDR1 MNHEY, CDR2 SMNVEV (reference sequence). CDR3 sequence (DNA): TGTGCCAGCAGTTCGGTACTAGCGGGACTTAACTACAATGAGCAGTTCTTC. It specifies CASSSVLAGLNYNEQFF.

This clonotype was picked up a small number of times. This chain uses TRBV4-1 with TRBJ1-2, with no clear D. V gave up 0 bases and J gave up 3 bases, with 11 bases separating them. The CDR3 contains 15 residues. Germline V gives CDR1 MGHRA, CDR2 YSYEKL. DNA of the CDR3: TGCGCCAGCAGCCAAGATCTGGGGATGGACTATGGCTACACCTTC. Translation gives CASSQDLGMDYGYTF.

J is TRBJ1-2 and V is TRBV5-1; D is possibly TRBD1 (6 bases). The V end was cut by 4 bases, the J end by 5 bases, with 33 bases between. Per the germline V gene, CDR1 is SGHRS and CDR2 is YFSETQ. The CDR3 has 20 amino acids. CDR3 in amino acids: CASSGTWTAAGLRLVYGYTF. The CDR3 region has the DNA TGCGCCAGCAGCGGTACTTGGACAGCCGCAGGGCTTCGCCTAGTTTATGGCTACACCTTC. The full variable domain, its missing parts supplied by reference TRBV5-1 and TRBJ1-2, is KAGVTQTPRYLIKTRGQQVTLSCSPISGHRSVSWYQQTPGQGLQFLFEYFSETQRNKGNFPGRFSGRQFSNSRSEMNVSTLELGDSALYLCASSGTWTAAGLRLVYGYTFGSGTRLTVV.

This chain links TRBV28 with TRBJ2-7; 8 bases are a match to TRBD1. Germline lookup yields CDR1 MDHEN and CDR2 SYDVKM. The CDR3 extends over 16 amino acids. After removal of 6 bases from V and 0 bases from J, the junction contained 10 bases not matched to a gene. DNA of the CDR3: TGTGCCAGCAGCCTAACGGGACAGGACTACTCCTACGAGCAGTACTTC. The encoded protein is CASSLTGQDYSYEQYF.

The sample holds a few counts of this clonotype. The V call is TRBV24-1, the J call TRBJ2-1, with 12 bases aligning to TRBD2. Germline lookup yields CDR1 KGHDR and CDR2 SFDVKD. This CDR3 is 14 amino acids long. DNA for the CDR3: TGTAATCGGCCCCTTGGGGCTAGCGGGAGGGTGCAGTTCTTC. This encodes CNRPLGASGRVQFF.

The V call is TRBV5-8, the J call TRBJ1-1, with D possibly matching TRBD1 (6 bases). The CDR3 consists of 16 residues. Deletions cut 0 bases from V and 7 bases from J, with 19 bases between. CDR1 is SGHTS and CDR2 is YDEGEE in the germline V gene. The CDR3 sequence: CASSLGGWGLMVEAFF. Here the CDR3 DNA reads TGTGCCAGCAGCTTGGGAGGCTGGGGGCTGATGGTTGAAGCTTTCTTT.

V is TRBV15 and J is TRBJ2-1; possible D gene TRBD2, 6 bases. Trimming took 9 bases from V and 5 from J, leaving 14 bases between them. Germline V gene sequence: CDR1 LNHNV, CDR2 YYDKDF (reference sequence). This CDR3 region has 13 residues. The CDR3 loop reads CATGDWFNNEQFF. DNA for the CDR3: TGTGCCACAGGGGACTGGTTCAACAATGAGCAGTTCTTC.